Below, 7 T cell receptor beta chains from the same sample are listed, as sequenced in a study of blood T cell repertoires in COVID-19. Clones were read by immunoSEQ multiplex PCR, and TCRdb kept only the in-frame ones, dropping some. The sample includes 300,000 to 400,000 clones, over 75% of them seen just once. Specimen: PBMCs or T cells enriched from blood (not recorded which). These receptors originate from a man aged 18 to 30 who had recovered from COVID-19.

This chain links TRBV9 with TRBJ2-2; no definite D call. CDR3 length: 14 amino acids. CDR1 and CDR2 (germline): SGDLS, YYNGEE. V shed 6 bases and J shed 0 bases, with 9 bases lying between them. This CDR3 is CASNPHANTGELFF. CDR3 bases: TGTGCCAGCAACCCACACGCGAACACCGGGGAGCTGTTTTTT.

V usage is TRBV9 and J usage is TRBJ2-7; 7 bases are shared with TRBD2. Germline lookup yields CDR1 SGDLS and CDR2 YYNGEE. The CDR3 has 16 residues. The J segment lost 0 bases and the V segment lost 4 bases, leaving 10 bases of the junction unmatched. The CDR3: CASSPRGGIGSYEQYF. In DNA, the CDR3 is TGTGCCAGCAGCCCTAGGGGAGGGATAGGCTCCTACGAGCAGTACTTC.

This clone was recorded a few times. The rearrangement links TRBV24-1 to TRBJ2-2; 9 nucleotides align to TRBD2. The CDR3 totals 15 residues. The V and J ends lost 5 bases and 6 bases, in that order; junction bases with no gene match: 6. Germline loops: CDR1 KGHDR, CDR2 SFDVKD. CDR3 in amino acids: CATSGGGRASGELFF. The CDR3 DNA is TGTGCCACCAGTGGTGGCGGGAGGGCCTCCGGGGAGCTGTTTTTT.

The gene calls are TRBV5-4 and TRBJ2-1; D gene ambiguous. The V end lost 3 bases, the J end lost 0 bases, and 16 bases lay between the germline ends. CDR3 length: 17 residues. Germline loops: CDR1 SGHNT, CDR2 YYREEE (reference sequence). The CDR3 spells CASSSALGAPSYNEQFF. The CDR3 nucleotides are TGTGCCAGCAGCTCGGCTTTGGGCGCCCCCTCCTACAATGAGCAGTTCTTC. Full variable domain (remainder filled in from reference TRBV5-4 and TRBJ2-1): ETGVTQSPTHLIKTRGQQVTLRCSSQSGHNTVSWYQQALGQGPQFIFQYYREEENGRGNFPPRFSGLQFPNYSSELNVNALELDDSALYLCASSSALGAPSYNEQFFGPGTRLTVL.

This clone appeared once. The chain recombines TRBV28 with TRBJ1-6, with D possibly matching TRBD1 (5 bases). The CDR3 contains 15 residues. The V gene lost 3 bases and the J gene lost 8 bases, with 14 bases spanning the gap. In germline, CDR1 is MDHEN, CDR2 SYDVKM. CDR3 sequence reads: CASSLAGGIYSPLHF. CDR3 sequence (DNA): TGTGCCAGCAGTTTGGCGGGGGGGATTTATTCACCCCTCCACTTT.

About this clone itself: The same CDR3 also results from other DNA sequences found in this sample. The gene calls are TRBV19 and TRBJ2-2; D might be TRBD2 (6 bases). V was shortened by 3 bases and J by 4 bases, with 6 bases between the two germline ends. Germline assignment: CDR1 LNHDA and CDR2 SQIVND (reference sequence). The CDR3 is 13 amino acids. The chain's CDR3 is CASSMGGTGELFF. As DNA, the CDR3 is TGTGCCAGTAGTATGGGGGGCACCGGGGAGCTGTTTTTT.

The chain joins TRBV6-5 to TRBJ1-6, with 8 bases that match TRBD1. The CDR3 runs to 14 residues. Germline CDR1 MNHEY, CDR2 SVGAGI. Trimming took 5 bases from V and 7 from J; bases not matched to a gene: 4. This chain's CDR3 is CASSQDRANSPLHF. The CDR3 nucleotides read TGTGCCAGCAGTCAGGACAGGGCCAATTCACCCCTCCACTTT.